This T cell receptor beta chain was obtained from a study of CD8+CD57+ T cells in acquired aplastic anemia. For the study at large: Each DNA sample taken from sorted CD4+ and CD8+ cells came to about 3.2 ug on average. CD4+ cells from healthy donors averaged about 10 million reads. Findings and limits, study-wide: There were over 25 CD8+ CDR3 sequences that occurred in both patients and controls. Researchers reported that CD8+ Simpson's diversity was not significantly different in patients versus controls.

This CDR3 region has 15 residues. Germline CDR1 is MNHNS and CDR2 is SASEGT. V lost 6 bases and J lost 0, with 14 bases in between. Profiling of TCR beta VDJ combinations and CDR3 sequences used genomic DNA as template. TCRdb used MiXCR to reprocess the reads, holding one entry per CDR3 protein. Counted here are 400,000 to 450,000 distinct CDR3 sequences, under 80% occurring once; the ten biggest clones make up 4%. About this clonotype: Its antigen is currently unknown.

Sequencing input: sorted CD4+, CD8+, or CD8+CD57+ T cells (not recorded which) from PBMCs. The clonotype comes from a human donor in good health, serving as a control. The chain links TRBV6-1 to TRBJ1-1; D perhaps matches TRBD1 (6 bases). The DNA for the CDR3 is TGTGCCAGCAGCCAGCTTGGACAGCTGAACACTGAAGCTTTCTTT. This encodes CASSQLGQLNTEAFF.